This TCR beta chain was observed in a study of blood T cell repertoires in COVID-19. Study context: Samples came from the United States, Italy and Spain, spanning acute and convalescent COVID-19.

Sequencing was performed with immunoSEQ multiplex PCR; in TCRdb, only in-frame clones are kept and a portion is missing. This table has some 150,000 clones, approximately 90% appearing once. Trimming removed 6 bases at V and 5 bases at J, with 12 bases between. The CDR3 spans 14 residues. CDR1 KGHDR and CDR2 SFDVKD come from the germline V gene. The clonotype originates from a woman aged 50 to 60 with acute or convalescent COVID-19. Specimen: peripheral blood. The chain is built from TRBV24-1 and TRBJ2-2, with D possibly matching TRBD1 (5 bases). The CDR3: CATSLLSGTGELFF. CDR3 coding DNA: TGTGCCACCAGTCTCCTTTCAGGGACCGGGGAGCTGTTTTTT.